Listed below are T cell receptor beta chains from one sample, sequenced in a study of blood T cell repertoires in COVID-19. Libraries were prepared by immunoSEQ multiplex PCR; TCRdb keeps only in-frame clonotypes and omits some of them. The profile shows 71,000 or so clones, roughly 80% of them singletons. The sequenced sample consisted of peripheral blood. Receptors were obtained from a man between 45 and 60 years old with acute or convalescent COVID-19. Both conserved end residues are part of each CDR3. The D gene is left open where the match is weak. Expanded clones are given a class, and other clones once, few, many or no size at all.

TRBJ2-7	-	-	TRBV3-1/TRBV3-2	TGTGCCAGCAGCCAAAGGGGGGGCGGGACAAGCTCCTACGAGCAGTACTTC	CASSQRGGGTSSYEQYF
TRBJ1-5	few	-	TRBV19	TGTGCCAGTAGTAGTATACAGGGTGTGGATCAGCCCCAGCATTTT	CASSSIQGVDQPQHF
TRBJ1-1	-	-	TRBV13	TGTGCCAGCAGCCTAACAGGGCTTACTGAAGCTTTCTTT	CASSLTGLTEAFF
TRBJ2-1	-	-	TRBV9	TGTGCCAGCAGCCTAACTAGTCTGGAGAACAATGAGCAGTTCTTC	CASSLTSLENNEQFF
TRBJ2-2	-	-	TRBV7-3	TGTGCCAGCAGCCCGACAGACTCCCCAGCCGGAGAGCTGTTTTTT	CASSPTDSPAGELFF
TRBJ1-4	-	-	TRBV5-4	TGTGCCAGCAGCTTGGCCTCCGAGTTGGGCGAAAAACTGTTTTTT	CASSLASELGEKLFF
TRBJ1-1	-	TRBD1	TRBV6-5	TGTGCCAGCAGAGGACAGGAGAAAGCTTTCTTT	CASRGQEKAFF
TRBJ1-4	-	-	TRBV9	TGTGCCAGGGCCAGGGTATCTCTTGAAAAACTGTTTTTT	CARARVSLEKLFF
TRBJ2-5	few	-	TRBV7-9	TGTGCCAGCAGCTTACGTCTAGACCAAGAGACCCAGTACTTC	CASSLRLDQETQYF
TRBJ1-1	-	-	TRBV7-9	TGTGCCAGCAGCCCCACACGGGACACTGAAGCTTTCTTT	CASSPTRDTEAFF
TRBJ2-7	-	-	TRBV12-3/TRBV12-4	TGTGCCAGCAGTCCACAGGTTTCCTACGAGCAGTACTTC	CASSPQVSYEQYF
TRBJ2-3	-	-	TRBV7-3	TGTGCCAGCAGCACTAGCTCACGTACGCAGTATTTT	CASSTSSRTQYF
TRBJ2-7	-	TRBD2	TRBV19	TGTGCCAGTAGTTCTAGCGGGAGCGTCTACTACGAGCAGTACTTC	CASSSSGSVYYEQYF
TRBJ2-7	-	TRBD2	TRBV27	TGTGCCAGCAGTTTGACTAGCGGGAGGGCCTCCGAGCAGTACTTC	CASSLTSGRASEQYF
TRBJ1-3	-	TRBD1	TRBV7-2	TGTGCCAGCAGCCTGACAGGGAGCTCTGGAAACACCATATATTTT	CASSLTGSSGNTIYF
TRBJ2-5	-	TRBD1	TRBV7-6	TGTGCCAGCACCCCGGGAACGGGGACAGGACCCACCGAGACCCAGTACTTC	CASTPGTGTGPTETQYF
TRBJ2-2	-	-	TRBV19	TGTGCCAGTAGTACGACACAAATCCTCCCACCCGGGGAGCTGTTTTTT	CASSTTQILPPGELFF
TRBJ2-7	-	TRBD1	TRBV15	TGTGCCACCAGCAGGACATACGGGACAGGCGCCTACGAGCAGTACTTC	CATSRTYGTGAYEQYF
TRBJ2-7	-	TRBD2	TRBV15	TGTGCCACCAGCAGAGTCCTAGCGGGAGACGAGCAGTACTTC	CATSRVLAGDEQYF
TRBJ2-3	-	TRBD2	TRBV6-4	TGTGCCAGCAGTCCGACTAGCGGTAGCACAGATACGCAGTATTTT	CASSPTSGSTDTQYF
TRBJ1-1	-	-	TRBV11-2	TGTGCCAGCAGCTTAGATCCAGGGGTGAACACTGAAGCTTTCTTT	CASSLDPGVNTEAFF
TRBJ2-3	-	TRBD2	TRBV29-1	TGCAGCGTGAGAACGGGGACTAGCGGGGGGGATACGCAGTATTTT	CSVRTGTSGGDTQYF